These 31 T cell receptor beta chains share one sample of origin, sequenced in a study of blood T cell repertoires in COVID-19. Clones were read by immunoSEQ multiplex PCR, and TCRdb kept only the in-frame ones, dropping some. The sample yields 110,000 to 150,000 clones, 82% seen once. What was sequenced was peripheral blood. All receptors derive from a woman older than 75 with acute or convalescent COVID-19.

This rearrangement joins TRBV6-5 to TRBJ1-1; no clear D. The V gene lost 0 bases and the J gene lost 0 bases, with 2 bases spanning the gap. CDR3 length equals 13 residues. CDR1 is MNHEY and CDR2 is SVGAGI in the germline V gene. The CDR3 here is CASSYSMNTEAFF. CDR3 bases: TGTGCCAGCAGTTACTCCATGAACACTGAAGCTTTCTTT.

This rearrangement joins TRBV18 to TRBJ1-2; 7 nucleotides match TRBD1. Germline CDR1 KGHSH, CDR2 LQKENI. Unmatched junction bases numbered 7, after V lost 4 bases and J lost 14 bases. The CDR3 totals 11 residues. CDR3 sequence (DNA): TGTGCCAGCTCACGGGACAGCTCTAAGACCTTC. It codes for CASSRDSSKTF.

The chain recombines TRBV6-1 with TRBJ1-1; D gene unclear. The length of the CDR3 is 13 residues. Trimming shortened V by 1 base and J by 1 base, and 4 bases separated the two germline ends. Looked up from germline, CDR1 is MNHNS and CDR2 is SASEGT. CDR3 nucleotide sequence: TGTGCCAGCAGTGAAGGTCAGAACACTGAAGCTTTCTTT. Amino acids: CASSEGQNTEAFF.

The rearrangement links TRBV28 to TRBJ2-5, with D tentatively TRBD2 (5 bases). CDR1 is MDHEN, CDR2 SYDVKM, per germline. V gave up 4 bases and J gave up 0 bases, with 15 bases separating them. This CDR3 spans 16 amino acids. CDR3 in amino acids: CASSSLAGRNQETQYF. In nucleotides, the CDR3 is TGTGCCAGCAGTTCATTGGCGGGCCGGAACCAAGAGACCCAGTACTTC.

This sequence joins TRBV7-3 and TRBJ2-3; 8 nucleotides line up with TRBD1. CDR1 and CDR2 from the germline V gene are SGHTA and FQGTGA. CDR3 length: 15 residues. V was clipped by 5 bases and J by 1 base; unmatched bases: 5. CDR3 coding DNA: TGTGCCAGCAGCCGCACGGGACAGGGCACAGATACGCAGTATTTT. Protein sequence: CASSRTGQGTDTQYF.

The CDR3 sequence is CASSFSRETYNEQFF. The CDR3 DNA reads TGTGCCAGCAGCTTTTCGCGGGAGACCTACAATGAGCAGTTCTTC. This rearrangement joins TRBV7-2 to TRBJ2-1; TRBD2 agrees at 7 bases. CDR3 length: 15 residues. Germline-derived CDR1 and CDR2 are SGHTA and FQGNSA. Trimming took 3 bases from V and 2 from J; bases not matched to a gene: 4.

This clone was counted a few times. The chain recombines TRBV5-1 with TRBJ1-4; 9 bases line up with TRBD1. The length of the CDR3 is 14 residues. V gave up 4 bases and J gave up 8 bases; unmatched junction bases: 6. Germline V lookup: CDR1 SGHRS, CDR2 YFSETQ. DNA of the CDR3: TGCGCCAGCAGCCTACGACAGGGGGGAGAAAAACTGTTTTTT. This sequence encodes CASSLRQGGEKLFF.

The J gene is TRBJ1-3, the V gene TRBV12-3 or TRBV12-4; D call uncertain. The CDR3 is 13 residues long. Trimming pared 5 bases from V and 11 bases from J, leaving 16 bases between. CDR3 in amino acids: CASSPTPRLAIYF. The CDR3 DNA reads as TGTGCCAGCAGTCCCACCCCTAGACTCGCCATATATTTT.

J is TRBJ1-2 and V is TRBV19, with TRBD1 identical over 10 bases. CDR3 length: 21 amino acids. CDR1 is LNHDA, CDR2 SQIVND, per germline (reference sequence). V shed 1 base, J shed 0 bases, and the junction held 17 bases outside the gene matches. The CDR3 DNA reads TGTGCCAGTAGTATAGGATCTGGAAAACGGGACAGGGGACTAGCTAACTATGGCTACACCTTC. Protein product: CASSIGSGKRDRGLANYGYTF.

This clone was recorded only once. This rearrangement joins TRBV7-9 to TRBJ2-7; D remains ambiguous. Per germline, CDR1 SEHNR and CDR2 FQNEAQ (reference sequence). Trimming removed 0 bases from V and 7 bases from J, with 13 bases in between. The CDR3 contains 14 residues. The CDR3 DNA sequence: TGTGCCAGCAGCTTAGCGCTAGGTACGGGTGAGCAGTACTTC. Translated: CASSLALGTGEQYF.

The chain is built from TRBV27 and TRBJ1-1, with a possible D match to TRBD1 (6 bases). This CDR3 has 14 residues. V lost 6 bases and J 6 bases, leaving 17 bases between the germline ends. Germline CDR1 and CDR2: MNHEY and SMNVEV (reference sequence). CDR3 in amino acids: CASSVGAVWPEAFF. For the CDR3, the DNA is TGTGCCAGCAGCGTGGGGGCGGTGTGGCCTGAAGCTTTCTTT.

The CDR3: CATSREWARGTDTQYF. CDR3 in DNA: TGTGCCACCAGCAGAGAATGGGCTAGGGGTACAGATACGCAGTATTTT. The V and J genes are TRBV15 and TRBJ2-3, with D perhaps TRBD1 (5 bases). V gave up 0 bases and J gave up 3 bases, with 13 bases separating them. This CDR3 is 16 amino acids long. Germline CDR1 LNHNV, CDR2 YYDKDF (reference sequence).

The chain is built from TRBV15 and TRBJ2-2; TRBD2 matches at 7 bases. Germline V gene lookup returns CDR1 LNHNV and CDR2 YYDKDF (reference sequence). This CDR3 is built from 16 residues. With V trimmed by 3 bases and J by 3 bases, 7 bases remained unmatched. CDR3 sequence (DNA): TGTGCCACCAGCAGGCCGGCTAGCGGATACACCGGGGAGCTGTTTTTT. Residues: CATSRPASGYTGELFF.

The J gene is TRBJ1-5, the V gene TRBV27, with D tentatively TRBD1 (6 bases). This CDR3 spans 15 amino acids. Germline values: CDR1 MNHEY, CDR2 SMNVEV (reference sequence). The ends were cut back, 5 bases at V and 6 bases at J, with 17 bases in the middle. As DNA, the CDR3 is TGTGCCAGCAGTCCTCAGGGGACGGTCAGTCAGCCCCAGCATTTT. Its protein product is CASSPQGTVSQPQHF.

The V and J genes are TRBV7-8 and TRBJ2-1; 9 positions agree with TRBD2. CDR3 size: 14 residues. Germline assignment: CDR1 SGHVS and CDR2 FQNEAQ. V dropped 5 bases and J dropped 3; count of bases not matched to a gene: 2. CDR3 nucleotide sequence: TGTGCCAGCAGCATTAGCGGGGGCTACAATGAGCAGTTCTTC. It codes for CASSISGGYNEQFF.

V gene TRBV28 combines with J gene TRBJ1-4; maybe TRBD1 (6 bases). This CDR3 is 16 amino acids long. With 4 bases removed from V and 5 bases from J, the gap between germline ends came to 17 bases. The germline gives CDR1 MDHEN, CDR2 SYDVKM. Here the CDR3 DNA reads TGTGCCAGCAGTTCATACAGGGAAATCTCCAATGAAAAACTGTTTTTT. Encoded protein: CASSSYREISNEKLFF.

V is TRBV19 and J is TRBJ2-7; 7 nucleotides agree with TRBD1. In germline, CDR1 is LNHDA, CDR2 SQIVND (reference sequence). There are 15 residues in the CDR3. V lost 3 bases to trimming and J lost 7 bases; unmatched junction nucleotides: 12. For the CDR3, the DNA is TGTGCCAGTAGTATTAGGTTCGGGACAGTGAAAGAGCAGTACTTC. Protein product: CASSIRFGTVKEQYF.

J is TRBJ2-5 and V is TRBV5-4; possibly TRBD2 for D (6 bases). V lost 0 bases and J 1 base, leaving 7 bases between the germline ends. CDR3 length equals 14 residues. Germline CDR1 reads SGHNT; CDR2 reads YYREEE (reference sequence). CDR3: CASSLGRAQETQYF. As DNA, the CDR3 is TGTGCCAGCAGCTTGGGGAGGGCCCAAGAGACCCAGTACTTC.

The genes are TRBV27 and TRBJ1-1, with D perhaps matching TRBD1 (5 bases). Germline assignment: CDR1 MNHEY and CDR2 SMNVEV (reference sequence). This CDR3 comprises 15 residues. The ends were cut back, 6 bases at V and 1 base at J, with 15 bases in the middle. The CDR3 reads CASRLRQSQNTEAFF. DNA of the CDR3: TGTGCCAGCAGGCTACGACAGTCACAGAACACTGAAGCTTTCTTT.

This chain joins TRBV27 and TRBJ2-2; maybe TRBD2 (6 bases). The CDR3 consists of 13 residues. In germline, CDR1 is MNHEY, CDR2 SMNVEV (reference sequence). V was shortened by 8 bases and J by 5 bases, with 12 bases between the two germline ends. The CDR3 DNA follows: TGTGCCAGCGGGGGACTTTGGACCGGGGAGCTGTTTTTT. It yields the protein CASGGLWTGELFF.

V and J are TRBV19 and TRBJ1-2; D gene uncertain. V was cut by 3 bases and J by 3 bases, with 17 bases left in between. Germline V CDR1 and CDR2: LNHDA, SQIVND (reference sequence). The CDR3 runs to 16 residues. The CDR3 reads CASSMGSGWGDYGYTF. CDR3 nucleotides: TGTGCCAGTAGTATGGGCTCGGGTTGGGGAGACTATGGCTACACCTTC.

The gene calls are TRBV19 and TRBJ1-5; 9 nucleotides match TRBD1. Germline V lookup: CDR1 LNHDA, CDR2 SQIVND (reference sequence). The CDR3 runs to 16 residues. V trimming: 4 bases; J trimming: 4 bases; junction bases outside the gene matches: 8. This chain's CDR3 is CASSKNRDRENQPQHF. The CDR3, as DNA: TGTGCCAGTAGTAAAAACCGGGACAGGGAGAATCAGCCCCAGCATTTT.

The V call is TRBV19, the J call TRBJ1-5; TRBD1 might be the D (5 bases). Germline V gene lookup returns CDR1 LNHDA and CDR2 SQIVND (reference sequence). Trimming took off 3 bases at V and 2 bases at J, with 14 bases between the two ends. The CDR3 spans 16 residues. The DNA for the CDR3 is TGTGCCAGTAGTATGGGGGGGATCTTGGGCAATCAGCCCCAGCATTTT. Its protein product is CASSMGGILGNQPQHF.

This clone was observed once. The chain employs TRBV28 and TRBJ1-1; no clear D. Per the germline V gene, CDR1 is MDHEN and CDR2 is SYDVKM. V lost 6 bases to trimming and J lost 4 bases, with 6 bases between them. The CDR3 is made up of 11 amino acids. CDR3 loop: CASRAGTEAFF. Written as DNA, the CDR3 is TGTGCCAGCAGGGCGGGCACTGAAGCTTTCTTT. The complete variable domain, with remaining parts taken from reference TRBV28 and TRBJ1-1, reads DVKVTQSSRYLVKRTGEKVFLECVQDMDHENMFWYRQDPGLGLRLIYFSYDVKMKEKGDIPEGYSVSREKKERFSLILESASTNQTSMYLCASRAGTEAFFGQGTRLTVV.

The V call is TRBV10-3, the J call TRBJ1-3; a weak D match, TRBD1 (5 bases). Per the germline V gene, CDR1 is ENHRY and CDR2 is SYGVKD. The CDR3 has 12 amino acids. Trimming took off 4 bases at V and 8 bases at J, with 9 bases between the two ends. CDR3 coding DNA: TGTGCCATCAGTGGACAGACGGACACCATATATTTT. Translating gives CAISGQTDTIYF.

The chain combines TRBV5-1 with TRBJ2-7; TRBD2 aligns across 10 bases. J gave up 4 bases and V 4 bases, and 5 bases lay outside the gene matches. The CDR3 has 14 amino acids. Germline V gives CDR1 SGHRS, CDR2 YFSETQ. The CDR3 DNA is TGCGCCAGCAGCACGAGCGGGGGGGATTACGAGCAGTACTTC. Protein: CASSTSGGDYEQYF.

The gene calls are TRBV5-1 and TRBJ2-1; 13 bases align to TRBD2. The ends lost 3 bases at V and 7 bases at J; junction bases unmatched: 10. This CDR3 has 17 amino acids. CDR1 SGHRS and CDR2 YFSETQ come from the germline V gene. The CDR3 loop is CASSSSAGTSGMNEQFF. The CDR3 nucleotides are TGCGCCAGCAGCTCGTCCGCCGGGACTAGCGGGATGAATGAGCAGTTCTTC.

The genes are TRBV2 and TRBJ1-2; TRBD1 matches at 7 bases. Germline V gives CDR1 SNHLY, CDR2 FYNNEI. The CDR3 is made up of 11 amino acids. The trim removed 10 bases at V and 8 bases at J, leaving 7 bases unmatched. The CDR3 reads CATRQGDGYTF. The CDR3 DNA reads TGTGCCACTAGACAGGGCGACGGCTACACCTTC.

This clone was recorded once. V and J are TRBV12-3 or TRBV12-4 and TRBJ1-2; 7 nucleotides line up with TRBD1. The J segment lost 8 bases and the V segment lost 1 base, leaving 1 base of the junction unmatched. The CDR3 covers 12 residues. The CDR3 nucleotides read TGTGCCAGCAGTTTAGGGACAGGAGGCTACACCTTC. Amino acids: CASSLGTGGYTF.

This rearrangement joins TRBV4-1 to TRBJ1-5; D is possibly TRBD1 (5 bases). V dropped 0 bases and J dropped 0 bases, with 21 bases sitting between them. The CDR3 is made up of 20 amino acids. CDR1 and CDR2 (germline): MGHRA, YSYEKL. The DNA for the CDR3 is TGCGCCAGCAGCCAAGAACGCGGGATTAAGACAGCGAATAGCAATCAGCCCCAGCATTTT. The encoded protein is CASSQERGIKTANSNQPQHF.

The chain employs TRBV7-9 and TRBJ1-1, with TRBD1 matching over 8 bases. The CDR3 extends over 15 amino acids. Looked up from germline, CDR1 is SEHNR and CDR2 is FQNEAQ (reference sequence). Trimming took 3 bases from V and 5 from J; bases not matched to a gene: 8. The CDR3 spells CASSFFGTGGTEAFF. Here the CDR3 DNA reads TGTGCCAGCAGCTTTTTCGGGACAGGCGGAACTGAAGCTTTCTTT.